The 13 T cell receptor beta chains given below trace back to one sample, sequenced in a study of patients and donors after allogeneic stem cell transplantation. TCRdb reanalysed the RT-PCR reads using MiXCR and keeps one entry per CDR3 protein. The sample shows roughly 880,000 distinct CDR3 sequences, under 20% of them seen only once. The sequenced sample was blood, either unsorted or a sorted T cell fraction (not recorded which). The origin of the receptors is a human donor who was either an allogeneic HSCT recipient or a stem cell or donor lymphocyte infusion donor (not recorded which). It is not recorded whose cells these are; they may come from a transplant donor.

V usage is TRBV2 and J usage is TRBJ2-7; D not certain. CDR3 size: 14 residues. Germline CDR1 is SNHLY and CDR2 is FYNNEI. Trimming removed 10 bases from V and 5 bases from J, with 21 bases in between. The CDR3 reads CATRPDGQFHEQYF. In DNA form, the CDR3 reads TGTGCCACCCGACCTGACGGCCAATTCCACGAGCAGTACTTC. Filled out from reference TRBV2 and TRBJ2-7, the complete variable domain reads EPEVTQTPSHQVTQMGQEVILRCVPISNHLYFYWYRQILGQKVEFLVSFYNNEISEKSEIFDDQFSVERPDGSNFTLKIRSTKLEDSAMYFCATRPDGQFHEQYFGPGTRLTVT.

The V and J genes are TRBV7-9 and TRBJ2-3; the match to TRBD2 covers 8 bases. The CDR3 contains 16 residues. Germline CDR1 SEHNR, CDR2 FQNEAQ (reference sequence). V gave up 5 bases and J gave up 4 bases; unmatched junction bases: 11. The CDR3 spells CASSAAAGEWADTQYF. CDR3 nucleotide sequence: TGTGCCAGCAGCGCCGCAGCGGGGGAGTGGGCAGATACGCAGTATTTT.

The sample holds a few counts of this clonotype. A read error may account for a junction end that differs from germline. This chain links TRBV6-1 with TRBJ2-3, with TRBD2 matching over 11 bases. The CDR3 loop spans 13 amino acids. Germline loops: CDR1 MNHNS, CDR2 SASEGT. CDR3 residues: CASSPLAGGPLGF. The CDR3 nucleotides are TGTGCCAGCAGTCCGTTAGCGGGAGGGCCCCTCGGTTTT.

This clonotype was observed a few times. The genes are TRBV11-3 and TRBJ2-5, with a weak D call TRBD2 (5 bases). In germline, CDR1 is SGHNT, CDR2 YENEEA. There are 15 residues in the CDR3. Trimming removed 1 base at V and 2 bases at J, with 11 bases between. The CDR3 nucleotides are TGTGCCAGCAGCTTAGGAGCTAGCAGACAAGAGACCCAGTACTTC. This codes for CASSLGASRQETQYF.

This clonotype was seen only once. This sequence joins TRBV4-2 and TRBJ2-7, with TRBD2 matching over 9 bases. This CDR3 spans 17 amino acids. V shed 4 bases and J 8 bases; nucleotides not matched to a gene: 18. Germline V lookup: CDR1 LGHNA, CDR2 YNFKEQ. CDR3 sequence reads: CASSPRARAGGGHQQYF. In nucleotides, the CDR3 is TGTGCCAGCAGCCCAAGGGCCAGGGCGGGAGGGGGCCACCAGCAGTACTTC.

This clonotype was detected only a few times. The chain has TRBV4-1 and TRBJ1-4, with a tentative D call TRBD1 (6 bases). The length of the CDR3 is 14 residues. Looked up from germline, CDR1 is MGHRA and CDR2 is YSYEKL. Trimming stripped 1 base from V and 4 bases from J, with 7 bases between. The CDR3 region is CASSQGQDNEKLFF. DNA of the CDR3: TGCGCCAGCAGCCAAGGACAGGATAATGAAAAACTGTTTTTT.

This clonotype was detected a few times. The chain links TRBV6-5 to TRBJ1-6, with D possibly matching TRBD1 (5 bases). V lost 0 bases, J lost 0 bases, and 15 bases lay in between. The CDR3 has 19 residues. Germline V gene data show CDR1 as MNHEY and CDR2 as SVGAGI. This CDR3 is CASSYSLGAVTSYNSPLHF. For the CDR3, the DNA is TGTGCCAGCAGTTACTCGCTAGGGGCAGTTACCTCCTATAATTCACCCCTCCACTTT.

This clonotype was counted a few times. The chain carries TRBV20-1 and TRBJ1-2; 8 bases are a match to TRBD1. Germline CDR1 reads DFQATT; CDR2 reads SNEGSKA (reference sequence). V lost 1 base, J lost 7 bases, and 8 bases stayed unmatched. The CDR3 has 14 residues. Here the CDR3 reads CSARGDLDRGGYTF. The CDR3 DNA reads TGCAGTGCTAGAGGTGATCTCGACAGGGGTGGCTACACCTTC.

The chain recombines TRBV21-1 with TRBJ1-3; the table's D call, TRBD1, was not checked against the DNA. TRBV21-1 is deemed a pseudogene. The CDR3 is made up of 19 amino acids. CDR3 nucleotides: TGTGCCAGCAGCAAAGAGGGTTTAGGGACAAAGTCCTCTGGAAACACCATATATTTT. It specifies CASSKEGLGTKSSGNTIYF.

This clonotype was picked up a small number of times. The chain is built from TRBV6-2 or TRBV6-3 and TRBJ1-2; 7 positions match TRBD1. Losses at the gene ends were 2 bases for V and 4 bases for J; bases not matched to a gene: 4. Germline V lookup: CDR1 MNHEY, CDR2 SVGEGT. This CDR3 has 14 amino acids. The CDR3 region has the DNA TGTGCCAGCAGTTACGCCGGGACAGTCTATGGCTACACCTTC. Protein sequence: CASSYAGTVYGYTF.

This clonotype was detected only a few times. CDR3 sequence: CSASGGPRNIQYF. The CDR3 DNA reads as TGCAGTGCATCGGGGGGGCCTAGAAACATTCAGTACTTC. The rearrangement uses TRBV20-1 and TRBJ2-4; 8 positions match TRBD2. V dropped 6 bases and J dropped 6; count of bases not matched to a gene: 7. CDR1 and CDR2 from the germline V gene are DFQATT and SNEGSKA (reference sequence). CDR3 size: 13 residues.

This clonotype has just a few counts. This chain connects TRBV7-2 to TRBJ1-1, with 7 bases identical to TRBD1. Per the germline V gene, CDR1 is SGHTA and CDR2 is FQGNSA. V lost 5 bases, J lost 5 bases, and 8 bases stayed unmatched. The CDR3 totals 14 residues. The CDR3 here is CASSQDYRGTEAFF. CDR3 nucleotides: TGTGCCAGCAGCCAAGATTACAGGGGAACTGAAGCTTTCTTT.

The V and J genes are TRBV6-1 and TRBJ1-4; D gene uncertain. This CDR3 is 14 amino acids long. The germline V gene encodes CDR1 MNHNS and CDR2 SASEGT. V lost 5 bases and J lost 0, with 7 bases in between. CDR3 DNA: TGTGCCAGCAGTCGAGGGTCAACTAATGAAAAACTGTTTTTT. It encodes CASSRGSTNEKLFF.